This is a list of T cell receptor beta chains from one sample in a study of T cell responses to AZD1222 COVID-19 vaccine. TCRdb keeps only in-frame clones here, not all; method: immunoSEQ multiplex PCR. The table includes 110,000 to 150,000 clones, 85% to 95% detected once. The starting material was peripheral blood, obtained on day 0 of AZD1222 vaccination. The receptors were gathered from an adult in good health. CDR3s include the opening cysteine and the closing phenylalanine or tryptophan. A D gene is named only where the DNA matches it firmly. Part of the rows lack a size; the others show once, few, many or a class for expanded clones.

>.|.|TRBJ2-3|TRBV3-1/TRBV3-2
CASSFRLADTQYF
TGTGCCAGCAGCTTTCGATTGGCAGATACGCAGTATTTT
>.|.|TRBJ1-6|TRBV4-2
CASGGGNSPLHF
TGTGCCAGCGGGGGAGGGAACTCACCCCTCCACTTT
>.|.|TRBJ2-7|TRBV7-9
CASSPDGYEQYF
TGTGCCAGCAGCCCGGACGGATACGAGCAGTACTTC
>.|.|TRBJ1-4|TRBV28
CASSLSSRQAGEKLFF
TGTGCCAGCAGTTTATCTAGCCGGCAGGCAGGCGAAAAACTGTTTTTT
>.|.|TRBJ1-1|TRBV7-8
CASSWKNTEAFF
TGTGCCAGCAGTTGGAAGAACACTGAAGCTTTCTTT
>few|TRBD2|TRBJ2-3|TRBV5-1
CASSLSGALGTDTQYF
TGCGCCAGCAGCCTTAGCGGGGCCCTCGGCACAGATACGCAGTATTTT
>few|.|TRBJ1-3|TRBV7-6
CASSLLGVRGDTIYF
TGTGCCAGCAGCCTCTTGGGGGTCCGAGGGGACACCATATATTTT
>.|.|TRBJ2-6|TRBV7-9
CASSFDGTGGSGANVLTF
TGTGCCAGCAGCTTTGATGGAACAGGCGGATCTGGGGCCAACGTCCTGACTTTC
>.|.|TRBJ2-2|TRBV9
CASSLGSRNTGELFF
TGTGCCAGCAGCCTGGGATCACGGAACACCGGGGAGCTGTTTTTT
>.|.|TRBJ1-3|TRBV7-2
CASSLVGRGTYGNTIYF
TGTGCCAGCAGCTTGGTCGGTCGGGGTACCTATGGAAACACCATATATTTT
>few|.|TRBJ1-1|TRBV5-1
CASSLGGPWTEAFF
TGCGCCAGCAGCTTGGGGGGGCCATGGACTGAAGCTTTCTTT
>.|.|TRBJ1-4|TRBV4-1
CASRRQINEKLFF
TGCGCCAGCCGAAGGCAGATAAATGAAAAACTGTTTTTT
>.|.|TRBJ1-4|TRBV9
CASSVGGETTNEKLFF
TGTGCCAGCAGCGTAGGGGGAGAGACAACTAATGAAAAACTGTTTTTT
>.|.|TRBJ1-2|TRBV10-2
CASTPRADYGYTF
TGCGCCAGCACGCCCCGGGCCGACTATGGCTACACCTTC
>once|.|TRBJ1-3|TRBV28
CASSLIGRGYTIYF
TGTGCCAGCAGTTTAATAGGGAGGGGATACACCATATATTTT
>.|.|TRBJ1-1|TRBV5-1
CASSSRALNTEAFF
TGCGCCAGCAGCTCCAGGGCCCTGAACACTGAAGCTTTCTTT
>.|.|TRBJ2-1|TRBV30
CAGVDRTGHNEQFF
TGTGCCGGGGTAGACCGCACAGGTCACAATGAGCAGTTCTTC
>.|.|TRBJ2-1|TRBV5-4
CASSIKQGYNEQFF
TGTGCCAGCAGCATAAAGCAGGGGTACAATGAGCAGTTCTTC
>.|.|TRBJ1-2|TRBV4-2
CASSQLDSTNYGYTF
TGTGCCAGCAGCCAATTGGACAGCACTAACTATGGCTACACCTTC
>.|.|TRBJ1-6|TRBV27
CASSGRGNSPLHF
TGTGCCAGCTCAGGGAGGGGGAATTCACCCCTCCACTTT
>.|TRBD1|TRBJ1-3|TRBV12-3/TRBV12-4
CAKGQGANTIYF
TGTGCCAAGGGACAGGGGGCCAACACCATATATTTT
>.|.|TRBJ1-5|TRBV12-5
CASGLEGNQPQHF
TGTGCTAGTGGTTTGGAGGGCAATCAGCCCCAGCATTTT
>.|.|TRBJ1-4|TRBV11-1
CASQGPDEKLFF
TGTGCCAGCCAGGGTCCGGATGAAAAACTGTTTTTT
>.|.|TRBJ1-2|TRBV10-1
CASSDPWPNYGYTF
TGCGCCAGCAGTGACCCGTGGCCTAACTATGGCTACACCTTC
>.|.|TRBJ1-2|TRBV30
CAWSSLYGYTF
TGTGCCTGGAGTAGTCTCTATGGCTACACCTTC
>.|TRBD1|TRBJ1-4|TRBV7-2
CASSGPGQGREKLFF
TGTGCCAGCAGCGGACCGGGACAGGGCCGTGAAAAACTGTTTTTT
>.|TRBD1|TRBJ1-1|TRBV5-5
CASSIPGGGRTEAFF
TGTGCCAGCAGCATTCCAGGGGGTGGACGGACTGAAGCTTTCTTT
>.|.|TRBJ2-1|TRBV7-9
CASSSAGTGNEQFF
TGTGCCAGCAGCTCCGCGGGGACGGGGAATGAGCAGTTCTTC
>.|.|TRBJ1-5|TRBV6-5
CASKGVAANQPQHF
TGTGCCAGCAAAGGGGTGGCTGCCAATCAGCCCCAGCATTTT
>.|TRBD1|TRBJ1-2|TRBV27
CASSSGGADYGYTF
TGTGCCAGCAGTTCAGGGGGCGCCGACTATGGCTACACCTTC
>.|.|TRBJ2-7|TRBV29-1
CSVEGQGFNEQYF
TGCAGCGTTGAAGGGCAGGGGTTCAACGAGCAGTACTTC
>.|.|TRBJ1-2|TRBV12-1
CASSTGQFAYGYTF
TGTGCCAGCAGCACGGGACAATTTGCCTATGGCTACACCTTC
>.|.|TRBJ2-2|TRBV5-4
CASKISGRNGELFF
TGTGCCAGCAAGATATCAGGACGAAACGGGGAGCTGTTTTTT
>.|TRBD1|TRBJ1-1|TRBV7-6
CASSTQGGTEAFF
TGTGCCAGCAGCACACAGGGGGGCACTGAAGCTTTCTTT
>.|TRBD2|TRBJ2-3|TRBV5-1
CASSLGDYSTDTQYF
TGCGCCAGCAGCTTGGGGGACTACAGCACAGATACGCAGTATTTT
>.|.|TRBJ1-1|TRBV30
CAWSSTANTEAFF
TGTGCCTGGAGTTCGACGGCGAACACTGAAGCTTTCTTT
>.|.|TRBJ1-6|TRBV7-9
CASFSGGPNSPLHF
TGTGCCAGCTTTTCGGGAGGACCGAATTCACCCCTCCACTTT
>few|.|TRBJ1-3|TRBV6-6
CASRPQRSSGNTIYF
TGTGCCAGCAGGCCTCAGAGGAGCTCTGGAAACACCATATATTTT
>.|TRBD1|TRBJ2-1|TRBV19
CASSFRGPWNEQFF
TGTGCCAGTAGCTTCAGGGGGCCATGGAATGAGCAGTTCTTC
>.|.|TRBJ2-3|TRBV24-1
CATSDPSSTDTQYF
TGTGCCACCAGTGACCCTAGTAGCACAGATACGCAGTATTTT
>once|.|TRBJ1-2|TRBV4-1
CASSQGLGIGYGYTF
TGCGCCAGCAGCCAAGGTTTAGGGATCGGCTATGGCTACACCTTC
>few|.|TRBJ2-5|TRBV11-2
CASSSGRIKETQYF
TGTGCCAGCAGCTCGGGACGGATAAAAGAGACCCAGTACTTC
>.|.|TRBJ1-2|TRBV6-4
CASSVSSQDFYGYTF
TGTGCCAGCAGTGTTTCATCTCAGGACTTCTATGGCTACACCTTC
>.|.|TRBJ1-4|TRBV5-1
CASSLGQLNEKLFF
TGCGCCAGCAGCTTGGGACAGCTTAATGAAAAACTGTTTTTT
>.|.|TRBJ2-1|TRBV3-1/TRBV3-2
CASSHVPKDEQFF
TGTGCCAGCAGCCACGTCCCCAAGGATGAGCAGTTCTTC